The present T cell receptor (beta chain) was sequenced within a study of T cell repertoires in Merkel cell carcinoma (dated by TCRdb to between 2018 and 2021). The study in broad terms: Patients who had received intralesional immunotherapy or systemic immune checkpoint blockade prior to the biopsy were excluded. A diagnosis of MCPyV-positive Merkel cell carcinoma and successful in vitro expansion of tumor-infiltrating lymphocytes were required for inclusion. The MCPyV-specific clonotypes were initially defined from expanded tumor-infiltrating lymphocytes through tetramer sorting, cloning and paired TCR sequencing. Broader findings and caveats from the paper: Normal tissue biopsies were not studied.

Each study subject had MCPyV-positive Merkel cell carcinoma confirmed by biopsy and had serum antibodies to T-antigen that tested positive. Genomic DNA was extracted from a handful of adjacent 10-micron frozen tumor sections without any cell sorting or culture. About 5 x 5 x 5 mm of tumor biopsy tissue was frozen in optimal cutting temperature compound. In the frozen biopsy, scout sections stained with hematoxylin and eosin confirmed abundant Merkel cell carcinoma and infiltrating cells. The immunoSEQ assay was used both to sequence TRB CDR3 from tumor genomic DNA and to process the resulting data. Entries here come from immuneACCESS through TCRdb and include only in-frame sequences with V and J called. Some clones fail to appear in such tables; in the studies checked, an unresolved V gene covers under half of the shortfall, and the cause of the remainder is unknown. In all, the sample holds 15,000 or so clones, and roughly 80% of those were seen once. Together, the top ten hold roughly a sixth of the sample.

This clone is categorized as medium-sized (0.01 to 0.1%). Its antigen is currently not known. One base away there is no much larger clone; base qualities are not given. CDR1 and CDR2 are drawn from the germline V gene: SGHNT, YENEEA. V and J lose 3 bases and 0 bases, and a span of 6 bases separates them. The CDR3 covers 14 residues, taking in both the cysteine and the phenylalanine. Just CDR3 DNA is preserved here, 42 bases in frame from base 1. Sequenced input: tumor tissue. Here the chain combines TRBV11-3 and TRBJ1-3; TRBD1 might be the D gene, on 5 matching bases. The source is an adult with Merkel cell carcinoma. CDR3 region: CASSFDSSGNTIYF. The nucleotide sequence is given as TGTGCCAGCAGCTTCGACAGCTCTGGAAACACCATATATTTT.